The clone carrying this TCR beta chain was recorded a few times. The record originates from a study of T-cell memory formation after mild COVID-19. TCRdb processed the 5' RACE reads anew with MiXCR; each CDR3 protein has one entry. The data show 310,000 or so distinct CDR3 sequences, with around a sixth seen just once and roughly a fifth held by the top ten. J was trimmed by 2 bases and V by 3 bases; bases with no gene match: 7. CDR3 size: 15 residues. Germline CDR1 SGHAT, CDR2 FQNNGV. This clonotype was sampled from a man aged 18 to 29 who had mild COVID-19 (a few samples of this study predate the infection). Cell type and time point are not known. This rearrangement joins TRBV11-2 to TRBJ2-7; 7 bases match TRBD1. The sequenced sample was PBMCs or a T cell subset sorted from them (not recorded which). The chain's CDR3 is CASSFDYRGPYEQYF. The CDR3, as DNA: TGTGCCAGCAGCTTCGATTACAGGGGTCCCTACGAGCAGTACTTC.